The 17 T cell receptor beta chains below were found in one sample sequenced in a study of T cell responses to AZD1222 COVID-19 vaccine. Sequenced by immunoSEQ multiplex PCR; TCRdb stores in-frame clones only, minus some. The sample carries around 100,000 clones, 70% to 90% recorded once. The sequencing used peripheral blood, collected on day 0 of AZD1222 vaccination. Receptors were obtained from an adult in good health.

The gene calls are TRBV11-1 and TRBJ2-7; D unresolved. The CDR3 consists of 15 residues. Trimming removed 1 base at V and 0 bases at J, with 10 bases between. CDR1 and CDR2 (germline): SGHAT, FQDESV (reference sequence). This chain's CDR3 is CASSLEGTTSYEQYF. CDR3 nucleotide sequence: TGTGCCAGCAGCTTAGAGGGAACAACCTCCTACGAGCAGTACTTC.

This chain links TRBV5-1 with TRBJ2-3, with 9 bases matching TRBD1. The CDR3 consists of 15 residues. Per germline, CDR1 SGHRS and CDR2 YFSETQ. J was trimmed by 6 bases and V by 3 bases; bases with no gene match: 8. This chain's CDR3 is CASSYGQGTGDTQYF. The CDR3, as DNA: TGCGCCAGCAGCTACGGACAGGGGACGGGGGATACGCAGTATTTT.

This clone was counted a few times. This chain connects TRBV28 to TRBJ2-2; D not certain. CDR3 size: 15 residues. Germline CDR1 reads MDHEN; CDR2 reads SYDVKM. Deletions cut 8 bases from V and 0 bases from J, with 13 bases between. This CDR3 is CASLTRATNTGELFF. The DNA for the CDR3 is TGTGCCAGCCTGACCCGGGCCACGAACACCGGGGAGCTGTTTTTT.

The rearrangement uses TRBV24-1 and TRBJ1-5; 7 bases fit TRBD1. CDR1 and CDR2 (germline): KGHDR, SFDVKD. V was pared by 6 bases and J by 7 bases, with 5 bases of the junction left unmatched. CDR3 length equals 13 residues. CDR3: CATSTGDWQPQHF. The CDR3 DNA is TGTGCCACCAGTACAGGGGATTGGCAGCCCCAGCATTTT.

The chain carries TRBV6-2 or TRBV6-3 and TRBJ2-4; 9 nucleotides line up with TRBD1. The length of the CDR3 is 15 residues. In germline, CDR1 is MNHEY, CDR2 SVGEGT. Unmatched junction bases numbered 6, after V lost 1 base and J lost 8 bases. The CDR3 reads CASSYFGTGMDIQYF. The CDR3, as DNA: TGTGCCAGCAGTTACTTCGGGACAGGGATGGACATTCAGTACTTC.

The chain employs TRBV5-4 and TRBJ1-1, with 10 bases matching TRBD1. Germline assignment: CDR1 SGHNT and CDR2 YYREEE (reference sequence). The CDR3 sequence is 16 residues long. V trimming: 0 bases; J trimming: 1 base; junction bases outside the gene matches: 3. The CDR3 protein is CASSLGQGATNTEAFF. The CDR3 DNA reads as TGTGCCAGCAGCTTGGGACAGGGGGCGACGAACACTGAAGCTTTCTTT.

This chain connects TRBV18 to TRBJ2-1; D is unclear. The germline V and J ends were trimmed by 6 bases and 7 bases, with 16 bases remaining between them. Germline V gene sequence: CDR1 KGHSH, CDR2 LQKENI. The CDR3 spans 14 residues. CDR3: CASSPFEGGNEQFF. The CDR3, as DNA: TGTGCCAGCTCCCCCTTCGAAGGCGGAAATGAGCAGTTCTTC.

The rearrangement uses TRBV7-2 and TRBJ2-1; no definite D call. The germline V and J ends were trimmed by 5 bases and 1 base, with 9 bases remaining between them. Germline-derived CDR1 and CDR2 are SGHTA and FQGNSA. The CDR3 totals 14 residues. The CDR3 coding sequence is TGTGCCAGCAGCCCACCAGGTTCCTACAATGAGCAGTTCTTC. Translating gives CASSPPGSYNEQFF.

The count of this clone is one. The genes are TRBV3-1 (or the pseudogene TRBV3-2) and TRBJ2-7, with D perhaps TRBD2 (5 bases). CDR1 and CDR2 from the germline V gene are LGHDT and YNNKEL (reference sequence). The CDR3 contains 13 residues. Trimming shortened V by 6 bases and J by 1 base, and 10 bases separated the two germline ends. In nucleotides, the CDR3 is TGTGCCAGCAGTCTTGGGGAGTCCTACGAGCAGTACTTC. Amino acid sequence: CASSLGESYEQYF.

The chain links TRBV5-1 to TRBJ1-4, with D tentatively TRBD1 (5 bases). V lost 1 base to trimming and J lost 4 bases, with 14 bases between them. Germline CDR1 is SGHRS and CDR2 is YFSETQ. The CDR3 sequence is 16 residues long. CDR3 DNA: TGCGCCAGCAGCTTGCAGGGTTTTGGTATTAATGAAAAACTGTTTTTT. Residues: CASSLQGFGINEKLFF.

The chain has TRBV6-1 and TRBJ1-2; possible D gene TRBD1, 5 bases. V was trimmed by 2 bases and J by 4 bases, leaving 8 bases between them. The CDR3 runs 13 residues. Germline CDR1 MNHNS, CDR2 SASEGT. CDR3 sequence reads: CASSESGAYGYTF. The CDR3 DNA reads as TGTGCCAGCAGTGAAAGCGGGGCCTATGGCTACACCTTC.

The chain links TRBV9 to TRBJ1-2; the D gene is possibly TRBD1 (5 bases). CDR1 SGDLS and CDR2 YYNGEE come from the germline V gene. This CDR3 is built from 15 residues. Trimming pared 0 bases from V and 0 bases from J, leaving 9 bases between. The DNA for the CDR3 is TGTGCCAGCAGCGTAGGACAGCGCTCTAACTATGGCTACACCTTC. Its protein product is CASSVGQRSNYGYTF.

The chain carries TRBV21-1 and TRBJ2-7. TRBV21-1 is noted as a pseudogene. This CDR3 region has 11 residues. CDR3 DNA sequence: TGTGCCAGCAGCCCAAGGCCCGAGCAGTACTTC. It codes for CASSPRPEQYF.

V gene TRBV19 combines with J gene TRBJ1-6, with 7 bases lining up with TRBD1. This CDR3 has 15 residues. V was pared by 7 bases and J by 7 bases, with 10 bases of the junction left unmatched. Germline lookup yields CDR1 LNHDA and CDR2 SQIVND (reference sequence). DNA for the CDR3: TGTGCCAGTACCTTCGGCGACAGGGTCAATTCACCCCTCCACTTT. This codes for CASTFGDRVNSPLHF.

The sample holds a few counts of this clone. The rearrangement joins TRBV6-2 or TRBV6-3 to TRBJ2-7; 7 bases fit TRBD2. The length of the CDR3 is 13 residues. Germline values: CDR1 MNHEY, CDR2 SVGEGT. V gave up 4 bases and J gave up 7 bases; unmatched junction bases: 7. CDR3: CASSWAGVGEQYF. The CDR3 DNA is TGTGCCAGCAGTTGGGCGGGAGTGGGTGAGCAGTACTTC.

V and J are TRBV5-8 and TRBJ1-4; 7 nucleotides agree with TRBD1. J gave up 3 bases and V 4 bases, and 9 bases lay outside the gene matches. This CDR3 comprises 16 residues. Germline V lookup: CDR1 SGHTS, CDR2 YDEGEE. CDR3 sequence reads: CASSQGQSRSNEKLFF. As DNA, the CDR3 is TGTGCCAGCAGCCAGGGACAGTCAAGATCTAATGAAAAACTGTTTTTT.

This rearrangement joins TRBV12-3 or TRBV12-4 to TRBJ1-5, with D unresolved. The V gene lost 3 bases and the J gene lost 5 bases, with 8 bases spanning the gap. CDR3 size: 13 residues. CDR3 in amino acids: CASSFSGDQPQHF. The CDR3 nucleotides read TGTGCCAGCAGTTTTTCCGGGGATCAGCCCCAGCATTTT.